This T cell receptor beta chain was recovered during a study of blood T cell repertoires in COVID-19. At the level of the study: Samples taken during acute and convalescent COVID-19 were collected in the United States, Italy and Spain.

Per the germline V gene, CDR1 is MGHDK and CDR2 is SYGVNS. The CDR3 is 14 residues long. V shed 6 bases and J shed 5 bases, with 16 bases lying between them. Measured with immunoSEQ multiplex PCR; TCRdb has only the in-frame clones, and not every one. Seen here are fewer than 70,000 clones, roughly 80% observed once, and the top ten hold about 3.5%. Sequenced material: peripheral blood. The sequence came from a man in his 60s with acute or convalescent COVID-19. The chain is built from TRBV25-1 and TRBJ2-5, with D possibly being TRBD2 (6 bases). CDR3 DNA: TGTGCCAGCAGCGTCCGGGACTCCCGGGAGACCCAGTACTTC. It yields the protein CASSVRDSRETQYF.